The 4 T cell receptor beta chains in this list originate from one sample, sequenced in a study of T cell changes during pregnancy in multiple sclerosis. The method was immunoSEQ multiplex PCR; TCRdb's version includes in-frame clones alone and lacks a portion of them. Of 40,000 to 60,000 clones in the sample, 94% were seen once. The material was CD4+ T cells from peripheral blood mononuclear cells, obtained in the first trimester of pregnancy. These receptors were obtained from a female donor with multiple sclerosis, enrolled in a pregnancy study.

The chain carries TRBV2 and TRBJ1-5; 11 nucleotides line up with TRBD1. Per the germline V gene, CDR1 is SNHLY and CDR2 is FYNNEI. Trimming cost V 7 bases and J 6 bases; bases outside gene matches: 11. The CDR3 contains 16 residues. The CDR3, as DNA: TGTGCCAGCACTGGTGGGACAGGGGGACTAGGTCAGCCCCAGCATTTT. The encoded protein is CASTGGTGGLGQPQHF.

As DNA, the CDR3 is TGTGCCATCAGTGGGCAGGGTAGCCAGCCCCAGCATTTT. Translated, it gives CAISGQGSQPQHF. This chain links TRBV10-3 with TRBJ1-5; TRBD1 is a possible D gene (5 bases). Germline lookup yields CDR1 ENHRY and CDR2 SYGVKD. V lost 4 bases, J lost 7 bases, and 11 bases lay in between. The CDR3 runs 13 residues.

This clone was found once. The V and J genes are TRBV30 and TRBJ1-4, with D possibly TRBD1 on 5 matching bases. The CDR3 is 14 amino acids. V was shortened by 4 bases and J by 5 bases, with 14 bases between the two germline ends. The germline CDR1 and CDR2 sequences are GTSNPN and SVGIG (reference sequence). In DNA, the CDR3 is TGTGCCTGGAATAGAGGGACTGCGAATGAAAAACTGTTTTTT. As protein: CAWNRGTANEKLFF. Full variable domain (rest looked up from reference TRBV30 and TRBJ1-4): SQTIHQWPATLVQPVGSPLSLECTVEGTSNPNLYWYRQAAGRGLQLLFYSVGIGQISSEVPQNLSASRPQDRQFILSSKKLLLSDSGFYLCAWNRGTANEKLFFGSGTQLSVL.

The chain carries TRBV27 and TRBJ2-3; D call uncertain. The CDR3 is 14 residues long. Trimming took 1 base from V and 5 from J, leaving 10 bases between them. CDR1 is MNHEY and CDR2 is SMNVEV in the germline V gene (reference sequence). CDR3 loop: CASSLFTVGDTQYF. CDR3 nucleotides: TGTGCCAGCAGTTTATTCACAGTAGGAGATACGCAGTATTTT.